Listed below are T cell receptor beta chains from one sample, sequenced in a study of OX40 agonist ivuxolimab in advanced cancers. The data were produced by immunoSEQ multiplex PCR, yet TCRdb's version contains in-frame clones alone and is incomplete. The table includes around 75,000 clones, roughly 80% detected once. The input for sequencing was CD4+ or CD8+ T cells sorted from blood, taken in a trial of the OX40 agonist ivuxolimab. Receptors originate from an adult with an advanced solid tumor such as melanoma, head and neck, liver or kidney cancer. Both conserved end residues are part of each CDR3. Each record gives: D gene, clone size, J gene, V gene, CDR3 protein, CDR3 DNA. D genes are given only for firm matches. Rows may omit the clone size; those that give it use once, few, many or a size class.

TRBD2,-,TRBJ2-2,TRBV7-9,CASSLASGVWELFF,TGTGCCAGCAGCCTTGCTAGCGGGGTTTGGGAGCTGTTTTTT
-,-,TRBJ2-1,TRBV5-6,CASSLLTHTYNEQFF,TGTGCCAGCAGCTTGTTAACCCATACCTACAATGAGCAGTTCTTC
-,-,TRBJ2-5,TRBV6-6,CASSYSQFQETQYF,TGTGCCAGCAGTTACAGTCAATTCCAAGAGACCCAGTACTTC
TRBD2,-,TRBJ2-3,TRBV6-1,CASTLGGLEQYF,TGTGCCAGCACTCTTGGGGGACTAGAGCAGTATTTT
-,-,TRBJ2-2,TRBV5-1,CASSLSSTGELFF,TGCGCCAGCAGCTTGTCCTCCACCGGGGAGCTGTTTTTT
-,-,TRBJ2-4,TRBV6-6,CASSYFEVDSKNIQYF,TGTGCCAGCAGTTACTTCGAAGTGGATTCCAAAAACATTCAGTACTTC
-,-,TRBJ2-4,TRBV19,CASSIPGEASGNIQYF,TGTGCCAGTAGTATCCCGGGGGAGGCTTCAGGAAACATTCAGTACTTC
-,few,TRBJ2-3,TRBV6-1,CASSEALVDTQYF,TGTGCCAGCAGTGAAGCATTGGTGGATACGCAGTATTTT
-,-,TRBJ2-1,TRBV11-3,CASSSKVGRVVGNEQFF,TGTGCCAGCAGCTCGAAGGTCGGCAGGGTGGTCGGCAATGAGCAGTTCTTC
TRBD2,-,TRBJ2-1,TRBV6-1,CASSETSGGAIEQFF,TGTGCCAGCAGTGAAACCAGCGGGGGGGCCATTGAGCAGTTCTTC
-,-,TRBJ1-6,TRBV7-2,CASSFQGGLNSPLHF,TGTGCCAGCAGTTTTCAGGGCGGCCTTAATTCACCCCTCCACTTT
TRBD2,-,TRBJ2-5,TRBV7-9,CASRGLAGETQYF,TGTGCCAGCAGGGGACTAGCGGGAGAGACCCAGTACTTC
-,-,TRBJ2-3,TRBV5-4,CASSSPQSDTQYF,TGTGCCAGCAGCTCCCCGCAGTCTGATACGCAGTATTTT
-,-,TRBJ1-1,TRBV29-1,CSVEGSPNTEAFF,TGCAGCGTTGAAGGTTCTCCGAACACTGAAGCTTTCTTT